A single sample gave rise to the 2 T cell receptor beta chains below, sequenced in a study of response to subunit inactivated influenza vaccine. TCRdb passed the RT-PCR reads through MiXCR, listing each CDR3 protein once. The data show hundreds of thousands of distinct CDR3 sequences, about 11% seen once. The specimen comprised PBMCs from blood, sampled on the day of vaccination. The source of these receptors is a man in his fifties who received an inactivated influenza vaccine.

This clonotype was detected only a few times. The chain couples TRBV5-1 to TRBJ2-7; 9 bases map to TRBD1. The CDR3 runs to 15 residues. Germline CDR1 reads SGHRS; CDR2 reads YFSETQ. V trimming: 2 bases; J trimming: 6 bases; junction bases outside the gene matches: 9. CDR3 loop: CASSLHRDRVGEQYF. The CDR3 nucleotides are TGCGCCAGCAGCTTACACCGGGACAGGGTGGGCGAGCAGTACTTC.

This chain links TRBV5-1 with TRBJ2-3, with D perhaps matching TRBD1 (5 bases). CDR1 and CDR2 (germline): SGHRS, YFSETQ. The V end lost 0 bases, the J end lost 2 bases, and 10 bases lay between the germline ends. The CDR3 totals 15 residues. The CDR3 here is CASSLDARDTDTQYF. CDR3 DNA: TGCGCCAGCAGCTTGGACGCCAGGGACACAGATACGCAGTATTTT.